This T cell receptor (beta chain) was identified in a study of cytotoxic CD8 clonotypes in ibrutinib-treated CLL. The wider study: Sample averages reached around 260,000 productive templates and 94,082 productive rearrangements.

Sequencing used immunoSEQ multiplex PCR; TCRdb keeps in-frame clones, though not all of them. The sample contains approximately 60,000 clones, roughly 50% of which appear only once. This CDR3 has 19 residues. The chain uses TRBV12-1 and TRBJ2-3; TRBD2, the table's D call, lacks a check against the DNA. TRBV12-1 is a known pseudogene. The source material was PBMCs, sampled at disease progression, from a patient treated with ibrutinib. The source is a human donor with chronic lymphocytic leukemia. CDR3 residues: CASSLGARGGLATTDTQYF. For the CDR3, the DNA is TGTGCCAGCAGCTTGGGTGCGCGGGGGGGCTTAGCTACCACAGATACGCAGTATTTT.